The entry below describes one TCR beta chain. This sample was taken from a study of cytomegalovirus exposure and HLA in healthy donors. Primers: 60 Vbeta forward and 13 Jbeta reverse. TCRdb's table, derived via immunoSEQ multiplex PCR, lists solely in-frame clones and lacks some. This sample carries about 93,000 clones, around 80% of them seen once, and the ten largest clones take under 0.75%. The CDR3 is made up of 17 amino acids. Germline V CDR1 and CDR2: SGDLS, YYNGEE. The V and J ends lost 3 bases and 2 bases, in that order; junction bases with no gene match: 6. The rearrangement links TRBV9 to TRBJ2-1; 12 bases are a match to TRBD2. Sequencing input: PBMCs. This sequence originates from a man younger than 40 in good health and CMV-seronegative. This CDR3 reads CASSETRLAGAYNEQFF. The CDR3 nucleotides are TGTGCCAGCAGCGAGACCAGACTAGCGGGAGCCTACAATGAGCAGTTCTTC.